Below, one T cell receptor beta chain is given with its context. This record belongs to a study of T cell changes during pregnancy in multiple sclerosis. Using immunoSEQ multiplex PCR, the repertoire was profiled, and TCRdb retains in-frame clones only, with some absent. The profile shows tens of thousands of clones, about nine tenths of them singletons. Sample: CD4+ T cells from peripheral blood mononuclear cells, taken before pregnancy. This clonotype was sampled from a female donor with multiple sclerosis, enrolled in a pregnancy study.

The CDR3 spells CSASDRAEAFF. The CDR3 nucleotides are TGCAGTGCTTCGGACAGAGCTGAAGCTTTCTTT. The rearrangement joins TRBV20-1 to TRBJ1-1; D might be TRBD1 (6 bases). V was pared by 5 bases and J by 6 bases, with 10 bases between. Germline loops: CDR1 DFQATT, CDR2 SNEGSKA (reference sequence). The CDR3 extends over 11 amino acids.